This T cell receptor (beta chain) was identified in a study of blood T cell repertoires in COVID-19. Clones were read by immunoSEQ multiplex PCR, and TCRdb kept only the in-frame ones, dropping some. The table includes about 170,000 clones, around 84% detected once. The germline gives CDR1 SGHTA, CDR2 FQGNSA. The length of the CDR3 is 14 residues. V dropped 1 base and J dropped 9; count of bases not matched to a gene: 4. The TCR originated in a woman of 80 years or more with COVID-19, enrolled during active disease. The chain employs TRBV7-2 and TRBJ2-1; 9 nucleotides match TRBD2. Sequencing was performed on peripheral blood. The CDR3 nucleotides read TGTGCCAGCAGCTTAGTTAGCGGGAGTCGTGAGCAGTTCTTC. It is translated as CASSLVSGSREQFF. Drawing the rest from reference TRBV7-2 and TRBJ2-1, the complete variable domain is GAGVSQSPSNKVTEKGKDVELRCDPISGHTALYWYRQSLGQGLEFLIYFQGNSAPDKSGLPSDRFSAERTGGSVSTLTIQRTQQEDSAVYLCASSLVSGSREQFFGPGTRLTVL.